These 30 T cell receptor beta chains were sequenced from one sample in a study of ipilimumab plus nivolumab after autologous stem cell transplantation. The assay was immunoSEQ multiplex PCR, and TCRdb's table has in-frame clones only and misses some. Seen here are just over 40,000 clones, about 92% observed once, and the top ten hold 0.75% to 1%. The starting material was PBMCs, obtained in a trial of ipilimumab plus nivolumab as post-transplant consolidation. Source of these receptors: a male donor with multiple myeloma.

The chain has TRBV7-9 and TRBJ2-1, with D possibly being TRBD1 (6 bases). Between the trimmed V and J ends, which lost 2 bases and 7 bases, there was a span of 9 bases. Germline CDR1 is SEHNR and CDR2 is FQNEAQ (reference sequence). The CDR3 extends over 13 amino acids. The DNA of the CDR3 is TGTGCCAGCAGCTTACAGGGGCGGAATGAGCAGTTCTTC. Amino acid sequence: CASSLQGRNEQFF.

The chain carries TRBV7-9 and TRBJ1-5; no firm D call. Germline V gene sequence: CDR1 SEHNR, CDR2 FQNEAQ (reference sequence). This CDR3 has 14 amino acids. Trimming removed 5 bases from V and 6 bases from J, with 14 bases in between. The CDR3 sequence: CASSGRESGQPQHF. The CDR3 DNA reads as TGTGCCAGCAGCGGTAGGGAATCGGGTCAGCCCCAGCATTTT.

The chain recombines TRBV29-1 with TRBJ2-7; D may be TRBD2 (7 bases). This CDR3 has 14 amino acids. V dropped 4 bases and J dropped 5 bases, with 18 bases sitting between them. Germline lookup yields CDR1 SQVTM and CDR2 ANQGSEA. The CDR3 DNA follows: TGCAGCGTTGCAAAGGGGGGGCTGGTCGACGAGCAGTACTTC. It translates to CSVAKGGLVDEQYF.

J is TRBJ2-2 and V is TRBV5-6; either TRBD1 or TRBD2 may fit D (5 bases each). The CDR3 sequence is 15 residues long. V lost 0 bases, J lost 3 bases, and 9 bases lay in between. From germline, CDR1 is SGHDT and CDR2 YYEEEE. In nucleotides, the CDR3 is TGTGCCAGCAGCTTGGGGGGACCGCACACCGGGGAGCTGTTTTTT. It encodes CASSLGGPHTGELFF.

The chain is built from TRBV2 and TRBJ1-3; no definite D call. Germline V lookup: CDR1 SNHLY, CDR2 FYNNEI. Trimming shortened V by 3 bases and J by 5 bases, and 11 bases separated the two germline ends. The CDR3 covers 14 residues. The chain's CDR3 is CASSDRAARNTIYF. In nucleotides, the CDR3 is TGTGCCAGCAGTGATCGGGCAGCCCGAAACACCATATATTTT.

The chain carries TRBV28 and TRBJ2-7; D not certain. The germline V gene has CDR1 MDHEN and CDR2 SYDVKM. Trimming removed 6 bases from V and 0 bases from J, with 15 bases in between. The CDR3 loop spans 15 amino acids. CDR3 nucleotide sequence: TGTGCCAGCAGAATGGAACGACTTGGCTCCTACGAGCAGTACTTC. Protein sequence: CASRMERLGSYEQYF.

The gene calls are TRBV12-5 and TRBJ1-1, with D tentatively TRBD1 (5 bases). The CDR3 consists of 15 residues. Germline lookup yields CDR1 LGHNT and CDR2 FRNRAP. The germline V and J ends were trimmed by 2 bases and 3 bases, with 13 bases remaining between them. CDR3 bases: TGTGCTAGTGGTTTGTTGGGGCGCCAGGACACTGAAGCTTTCTTT. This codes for CASGLLGRQDTEAFF.

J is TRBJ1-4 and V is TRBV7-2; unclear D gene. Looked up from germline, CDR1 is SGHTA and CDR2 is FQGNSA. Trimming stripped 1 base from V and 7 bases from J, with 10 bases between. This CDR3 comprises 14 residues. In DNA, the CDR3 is TGTGCCAGCAGCTTAGGTGGAAGGACTGAAAAACTGTTTTTT. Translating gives CASSLGGRTEKLFF.

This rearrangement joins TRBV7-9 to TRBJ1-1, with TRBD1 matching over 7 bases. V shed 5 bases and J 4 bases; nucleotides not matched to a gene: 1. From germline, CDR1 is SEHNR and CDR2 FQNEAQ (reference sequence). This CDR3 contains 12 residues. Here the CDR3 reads CASSDRATEAFF. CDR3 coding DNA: TGTGCCAGCAGCGACAGGGCCACTGAAGCTTTCTTT.

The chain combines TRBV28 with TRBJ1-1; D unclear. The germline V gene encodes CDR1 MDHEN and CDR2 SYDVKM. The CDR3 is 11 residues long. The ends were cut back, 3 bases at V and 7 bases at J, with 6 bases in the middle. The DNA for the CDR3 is TGTGCCAGCAGTTTCGGGCTTGAAGCTTTCTTT. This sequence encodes CASSFGLEAFF. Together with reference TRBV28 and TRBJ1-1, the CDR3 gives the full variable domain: DVKVTQSSRYLVKRTGEKVFLECVQDMDHENMFWYRQDPGLGLRLIYFSYDVKMKEKGDIPEGYSVSREKKERFSLILESASTNQTSMYLCASSFGLEAFFGQGTRLTVV.

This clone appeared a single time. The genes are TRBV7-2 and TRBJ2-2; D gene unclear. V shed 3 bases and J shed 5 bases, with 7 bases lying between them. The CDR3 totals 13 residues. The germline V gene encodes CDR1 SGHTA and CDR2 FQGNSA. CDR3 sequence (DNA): TGTGCCAGCAGCTTCTTAGGGACCGGGGAGCTGTTTTTT. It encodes CASSFLGTGELFF.

As DNA, the CDR3 is TGTGCCAGCAGACAACAAGCAACTAATGAAAAACTGTTTTTT. Encoded protein: CASRQQATNEKLFF. The rearrangement joins TRBV6-1 to TRBJ1-4, with D unclear. Trimming removed 6 bases from V and 0 bases from J, with 8 bases in between. CDR1 MNHNS and CDR2 SASEGT come from the germline V gene. This CDR3 has 14 amino acids.

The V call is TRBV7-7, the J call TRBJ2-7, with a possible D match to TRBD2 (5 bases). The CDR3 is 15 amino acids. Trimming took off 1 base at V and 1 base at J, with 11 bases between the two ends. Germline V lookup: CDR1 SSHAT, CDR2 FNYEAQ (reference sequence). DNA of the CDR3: TGTGCCAGCAGCTTAGGTCCAGCGGAGTCCTACGAGCAGTACTTC. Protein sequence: CASSLGPAESYEQYF.

This chain's CDR3 is CATSAGYEQYF. CDR3 DNA: TGTGCCACCTCAGCGGGATACGAGCAGTACTTC. V and J are TRBV19 and TRBJ2-7, with 7 bases fitting TRBD2. The CDR3 runs to 11 residues. The ends lost 10 bases at V and 4 bases at J; junction bases unmatched: 4. Germline loops: CDR1 LNHDA, CDR2 SQIVND (reference sequence).

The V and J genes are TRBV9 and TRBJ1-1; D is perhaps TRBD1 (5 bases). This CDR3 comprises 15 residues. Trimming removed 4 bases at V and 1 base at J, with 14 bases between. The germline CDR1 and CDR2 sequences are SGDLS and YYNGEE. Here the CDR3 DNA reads TGTGCCAGCAGCTCCCTCGGGGGATGGAACACTGAAGCTTTCTTT. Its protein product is CASSSLGGWNTEAFF.

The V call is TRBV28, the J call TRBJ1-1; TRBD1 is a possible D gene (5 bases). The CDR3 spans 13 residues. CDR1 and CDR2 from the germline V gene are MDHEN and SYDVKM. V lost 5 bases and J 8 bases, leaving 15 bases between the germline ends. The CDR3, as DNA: TGTGCCAGCAGTGCGACAGTGGGGGAGGAAGCTTTCTTT. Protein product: CASSATVGEEAFF.

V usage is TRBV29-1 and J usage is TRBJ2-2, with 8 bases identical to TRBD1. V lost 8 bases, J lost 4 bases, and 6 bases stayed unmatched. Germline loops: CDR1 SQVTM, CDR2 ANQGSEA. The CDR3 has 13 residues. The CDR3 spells CSSRTGPTGELFF. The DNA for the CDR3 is TGCAGCTCGAGGACAGGGCCCACCGGGGAGCTGTTTTTT.

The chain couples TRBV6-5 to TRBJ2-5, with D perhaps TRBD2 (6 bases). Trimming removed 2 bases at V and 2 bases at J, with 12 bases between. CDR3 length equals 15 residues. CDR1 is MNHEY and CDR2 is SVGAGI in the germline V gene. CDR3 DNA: TGTGCCAGCAGTTACGTATCCAGCGGGCAAGAGACCCAGTACTTC. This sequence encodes CASSYVSSGQETQYF.

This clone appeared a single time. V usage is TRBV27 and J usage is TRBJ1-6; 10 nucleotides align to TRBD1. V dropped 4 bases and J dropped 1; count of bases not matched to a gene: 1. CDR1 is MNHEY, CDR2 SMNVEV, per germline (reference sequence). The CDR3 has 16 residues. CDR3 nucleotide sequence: TGTGCCAGCAGTTCGGACAGGGGGTCCTATAATTCACCCCTCCACTTT. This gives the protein CASSSDRGSYNSPLHF.

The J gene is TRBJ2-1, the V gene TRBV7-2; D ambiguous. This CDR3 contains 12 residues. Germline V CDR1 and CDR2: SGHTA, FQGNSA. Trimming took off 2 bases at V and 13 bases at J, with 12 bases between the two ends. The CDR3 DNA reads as TGTGCCAGCAGCTTAAGGCCGGCCCCCCAGTTCTTC. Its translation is CASSLRPAPQFF. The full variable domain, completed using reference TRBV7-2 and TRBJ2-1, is GAGVSQSPSNKVTEKGKDVELRCDPISGHTALYWYRQSLGQGLEFLIYFQGNSAPDKSGLPSDRFSAERTGGSVSTLTIQRTQQEDSAVYLCASSLRPAPQFFGPGTRLTVL.

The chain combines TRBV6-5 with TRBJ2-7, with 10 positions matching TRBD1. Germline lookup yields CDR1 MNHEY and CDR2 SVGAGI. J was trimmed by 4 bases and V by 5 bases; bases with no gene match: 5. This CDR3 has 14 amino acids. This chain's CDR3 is CASSPDRGPYEQYF. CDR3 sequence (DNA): TGTGCCAGCAGTCCCGACAGGGGGCCTTACGAGCAGTACTTC.

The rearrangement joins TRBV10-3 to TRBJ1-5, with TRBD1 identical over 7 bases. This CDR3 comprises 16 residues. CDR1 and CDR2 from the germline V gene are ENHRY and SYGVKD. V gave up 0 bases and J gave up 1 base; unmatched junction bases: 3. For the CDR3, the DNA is TGTGCCATCAGTGAGTCGGCAGGGGGAAGCAATCAGCCCCAGCATTTT. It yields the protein CAISESAGGSNQPQHF.

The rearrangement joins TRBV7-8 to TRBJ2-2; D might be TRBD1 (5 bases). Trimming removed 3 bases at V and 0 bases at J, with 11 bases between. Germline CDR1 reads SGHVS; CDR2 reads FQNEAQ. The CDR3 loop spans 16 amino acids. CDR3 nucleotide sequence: TGTGCCAGCAGCTTTTATATACAGGCGAACACCGGGGAGCTGTTTTTT. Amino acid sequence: CASSFYIQANTGELFF.

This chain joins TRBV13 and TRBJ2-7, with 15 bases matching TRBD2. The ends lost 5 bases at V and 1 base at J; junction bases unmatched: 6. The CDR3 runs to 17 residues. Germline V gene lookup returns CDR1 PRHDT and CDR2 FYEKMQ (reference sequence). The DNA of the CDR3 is TGTGCCAGCAGCCTCGGACTAGCGGGGGGGCCGTCCTACGAGCAGTACTTC. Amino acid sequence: CASSLGLAGGPSYEQYF.

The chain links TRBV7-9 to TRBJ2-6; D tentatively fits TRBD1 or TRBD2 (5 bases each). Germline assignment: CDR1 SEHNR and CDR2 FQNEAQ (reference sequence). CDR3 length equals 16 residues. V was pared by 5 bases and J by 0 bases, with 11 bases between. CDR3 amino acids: CASSPPGLSGANVLTF. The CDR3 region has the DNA TGTGCCAGCAGCCCCCCGGGGCTCTCTGGGGCCAACGTCCTGACTTTC.

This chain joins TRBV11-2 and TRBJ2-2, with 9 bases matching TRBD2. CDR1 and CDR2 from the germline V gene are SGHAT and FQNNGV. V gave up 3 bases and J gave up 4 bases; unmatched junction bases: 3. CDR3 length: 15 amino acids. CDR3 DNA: TGTGCCAGCAGCTTCCTAGCGGGGTCCACCGGGGAGCTGTTTTTT. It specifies CASSFLAGSTGELFF.

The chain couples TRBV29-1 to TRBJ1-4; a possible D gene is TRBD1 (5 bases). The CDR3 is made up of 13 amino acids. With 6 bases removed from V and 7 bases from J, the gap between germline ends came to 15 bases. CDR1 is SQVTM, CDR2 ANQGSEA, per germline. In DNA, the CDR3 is TGCAGCGTCGCCAAGGGGATAGGTGAAAAACTGTTTTTT. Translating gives CSVAKGIGEKLFF.

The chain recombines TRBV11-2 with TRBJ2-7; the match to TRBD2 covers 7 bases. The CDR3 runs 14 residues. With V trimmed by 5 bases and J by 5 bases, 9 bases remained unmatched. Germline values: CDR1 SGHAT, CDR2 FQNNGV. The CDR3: CASSALGGKDEQYF. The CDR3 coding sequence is TGTGCCAGCAGCGCACTCGGGGGGAAGGACGAGCAGTACTTC.

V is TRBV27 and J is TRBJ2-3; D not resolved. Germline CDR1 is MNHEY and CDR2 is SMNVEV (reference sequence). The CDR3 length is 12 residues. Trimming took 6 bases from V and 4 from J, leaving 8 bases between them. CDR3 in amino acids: CASRERADTQYF. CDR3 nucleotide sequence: TGTGCCAGCAGGGAAAGGGCAGATACGCAGTATTTT.

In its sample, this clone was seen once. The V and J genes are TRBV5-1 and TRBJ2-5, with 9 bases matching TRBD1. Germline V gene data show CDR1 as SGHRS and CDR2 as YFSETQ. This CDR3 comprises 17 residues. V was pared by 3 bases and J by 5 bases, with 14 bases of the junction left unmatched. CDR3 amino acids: CASSSTPGQGFRETQYF. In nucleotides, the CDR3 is TGCGCCAGCAGCTCCACTCCGGGACAGGGTTTTCGGGAGACCCAGTACTTC.